This entry features one TCR beta chain sequence. Its antigen target is currently unknown. Base qualities are not provided; no much larger clone lies one nucleotide away. The CDR1 and CDR2 encoded by the germline V gene (reference sequence) are DFQATT and SNEGSKA. Trimming takes 3 bases from V and 4 bases from J, and the germline ends sit 14 bases apart. The CDR3 measures 14 amino acids from cysteine to phenylalanine. Only the CDR3 part of the read is kept: 42 bases, read in frame from the first base. The sample is drawn from a study of blood T cell repertoires in COVID-19 (dated by TCRdb to the early 2020s). Study-wide context: Samples covering the acute and convalescent phases of COVID-19 were provided by collaborators in the United States, Italy and Spain. The material from the prospective study consisted of cDNA or gDNA derived from T cells, B-cell-depleted T cells, or PBMCs. Subjects who had been exposed to COVID-19, were actively infected with it, or had recovered from it provided the deeply sampled blood TCRbeta repertoires that made up the dataset. A freely available public database, intended as a resource for researchers studying the immune response to SARS-CoV-2, is where the repertoires were released. Samples came from the ongoing ImmuneRACE study (first 160 participants) plus 1,254 subjects from 6 global collaborators. A de-identified subject ID, COVID-19 status, age in years and sex were almost always included in the sample metadata. Where available, HLA class I and class II types were obtained from metadata supplied by the sample provider rather than from assay-based typing. The research as a whole found: Clinical and demographic metadata were provided uncurated, with the amount varying by source and participant.

TCRbeta CDR3 regions were amplified from genomic DNA using the immunoSEQ Assay, a bias-controlled multiplex PCR. As for the original processing: The number of nucleated cells in each sample was estimated by amplification of reference gene primers within the assay. Sequence reads were collapsed and filtered to measure the absolute abundance of every unique TCRbeta CDR3 rearrangement. Productive Simpson clonality was computed per sample as the square root of Simpson's diversity index over productive rearrangements. TCRdb provides this immuneACCESS table in a form limited to in-frame rearrangements. Some clones are lacking; in checked studies, under half of them reflect an unresolved V gene, and why the rest are absent is not known. From that table come the V and J calls and clone size; the DNA was used to work out D and trimming. Recorded for this sample are about 160,000 clones; 85% to 90% of them occurred a single time. Of the sample, around 15% is held by the ten largest clones.

One collaborating source in Seattle enrolled patients during active infection and followed them longitudinally through the course of disease. The collaborating institutions used their own protocols to collect whole blood in K2EDTA tubes. For TCRbeta analysis, collaborators shipped samples as frozen whole blood, isolated PBMCs, or DNA extracted from either of those sample types. This clonotype originated in a man between 18 and 29 years old with COVID-19, enrolled during active disease. Rearrangement joined TRBV20-1 to TRBJ2-3; TRBD2 could be the D gene, as 6 bases match. The source material was peripheral blood. The CDR3 is CSASVAVGPDTQYF. The DNA sequence is TGCAGTGCTAGTGTAGCGGTTGGCCCAGATACGCAGTATTTT.